A single sample gave rise to the 7 T cell receptor beta chains below, sequenced in a study of response to subunit inactivated influenza vaccine. From the RT-PCR reads, TCRdb called clonotypes with MiXCR, one entry per CDR3 protein. There are about 650,000 distinct CDR3 sequences in the sample; 14% occur only once, and 7.5% to 8% lies in the top ten. Sample: PBMCs from blood, taken approximately 15 days before vaccination. These receptors were taken from a man in his forties or fifties who received an inactivated influenza vaccine.

In its sample, this clonotype was seen many times. The V call is TRBV20-1, the J call TRBJ1-1, with a tentative D call TRBD1 (6 bases). The length of the CDR3 is 12 residues. V lost 6 bases and J lost 8, with 16 bases in between. Germline loops: CDR1 DFQATT, CDR2 SNEGSKA (reference sequence). In nucleotides, the CDR3 is TGCAGTGCCACTGTCTGGGACAAAGAAGCTTTCTTT. Its protein product is CSATVWDKEAFF.

The chain carries TRBV6-2 or TRBV6-3 and TRBJ2-7; tentatively, D is TRBD1 (5 bases). The V and J ends lost 7 bases and 3 bases respectively, with 19 bases between them. Germline values: CDR1 MNHEY, CDR2 SVGEGT. The CDR3 length is 15 residues. The CDR3 reads CASNLLGDRGYEQYF. The DNA for the CDR3 is TGTGCCAGCAACCTCTTAGGGGATAGAGGCTACGAGCAGTACTTC.

The V and J genes are TRBV20-1 and TRBJ2-3; D is undetermined. The CDR3 spans 14 residues. V gave up 6 bases and J gave up 0 bases, with 13 bases separating them. From germline, CDR1 is DFQATT and CDR2 SNEGSKA (reference sequence). CDR3 nucleotides: TGCAGTGCCTACCGAGTGGGTAGCACAGATACGCAGTATTTT. Translated: CSAYRVGSTDTQYF.

V and J are TRBV5-1 and TRBJ2-2, with TRBD1 identical over 8 bases. Germline CDR1 is SGHRS and CDR2 is YFSETQ. This CDR3 spans 17 amino acids. Losses at the gene ends were 3 bases for V and 1 base for J; bases not matched to a gene: 8. The CDR3 is CASSYKPGTGNTGELFF. The CDR3, as DNA: TGCGCCAGCAGCTATAAACCAGGGACAGGGAACACCGGGGAGCTGTTTTTT.

This clonotype has ten or more counts. The CDR3 spells CASSQIAGITDTQYF. The CDR3 DNA reads TGCGCCAGCAGCCAGATAGCGGGGATAACAGATACGCAGTATTTT. The chain recombines TRBV4-3 with TRBJ2-3; 8 nucleotides line up with TRBD2. The CDR3 is made up of 15 amino acids. After removal of 3 bases from V and 3 bases from J, the junction contained 5 bases not matched to a gene. Germline CDR1 LGHNA, CDR2 YSLEER.

This clonotype was seen a handful of times. The chain carries TRBV6-2 or TRBV6-3 and TRBJ2-5; weak D call: TRBD1 (6 bases). Trimming stripped 6 bases from V and 5 bases from J, with 19 bases between. The germline V gene has CDR1 MNHEY and CDR2 SVGEGT. The CDR3 is 15 residues long. CDR3 in DNA: TGTGCCAGCAGGACCCTACAGGGTCCGCGGGAGACCCAGTACTTC. Translating it yields CASRTLQGPRETQYF.

This clonotype was detected only a few times. V and J are TRBV2 and TRBJ2-1; D uncertain. The CDR3 has 16 amino acids. Trimming removed 0 bases from V and 8 bases from J, with 17 bases in between. Germline assignment: CDR1 SNHLY and CDR2 FYNNEI. CDR3 sequence (DNA): TGTGCCAGCAGTGAAGCCCACGGGCCCAGGAGCGATGAGCAGTTCTTC. Amino acid sequence: CASSEAHGPRSDEQFF.